These T cell receptor beta chains were read from a single sample in a study of blood T cell repertoires in COVID-19. Some clones are missing from TCRdb's copy, which holds only in-frame ones; the method was immunoSEQ multiplex PCR. The data hold around 310,000 clones, with 85% to 90% observed a single time. Sequencing was carried out using peripheral blood. These receptors were obtained from a woman in her forties with COVID-19, enrolled during active disease. Each CDR3 is given with its conserved first and last residue. Fields, in order: D gene, J gene, clone size, V gene, CDR3 DNA, CDR3 protein. The D gene is left open where the match is weak. Not all rows give a size; the values are once, few, many and, for expanded clones, a class.

TRBD2	TRBJ2-2	NA	TRBV5-4	TGTGCCAGCAGCTTGCTTGGGGGGGTCGGGGAGCTGTTTTTT	CASSLLGGVGELFF
NA	TRBJ2-7	NA	TRBV7-3	TGTGCCAGCAGCTTTACAGGGACACCTGGGGGCGAGCAGTACTTC	CASSFTGTPGGEQYF
TRBD1	TRBJ2-2	NA	TRBV7-9	TGTGCCAGCATCGCACTCCCCGGGACAGGGGTTTGGGGCACCGGGGAGCTGTTTTTT	CASIALPGTGVWGTGELFF
NA	TRBJ2-5	once	TRBV30	TGTGCCTGGAACAGGGTTCTACAAGAGACCCAGTACTTC	CAWNRVLQETQYF
NA	TRBJ2-7	NA	TRBV18	TGTGCCAGCTCACCTTTTAATCCCTACGAGCAGTACTTC	CASSPFNPYEQYF
NA	TRBJ2-5	NA	TRBV7-3	TGTGCCAGCAGCTTACCTTCCTCGGAGACCCAGTACTTC	CASSLPSSETQYF
TRBD2	TRBJ2-3	NA	TRBV10-3	TGTGCCATCAGTTTTAGCGGGGGTGAAAGCTACAGCACAGATACGCAGTATTTT	CAISFSGGESYSTDTQYF
TRBD1	TRBJ2-3	NA	TRBV29-1	TGCAGCGTCTCGGTGGGACAGGGAGCAGATACGCAGTATTTT	CSVSVGQGADTQYF
TRBD2	TRBJ2-5	NA	TRBV5-6	TGTGCCAGCAGCCAGGGACTAGCGGGGGTATGGAGAGAGACCCAGTACTTC	CASSQGLAGVWRETQYF
NA	TRBJ2-1	NA	TRBV6-5	TGTGCCAGCAGTTACTCAGGGACATCCCCGACGCAGTTCTTC	CASSYSGTSPTQFF
NA	TRBJ2-2	NA	TRBV28	TGTGCCACCGACACGTTTTCCGGGGAGCTGTTTTTT	CATDTFSGELFF
TRBD1	TRBJ1-5	NA	TRBV5-6	TGTGCCAGCAGCCTAGGGGACAGGATAAATCAGCCCCAGCATTTT	CASSLGDRINQPQHF
TRBD2	TRBJ2-2	NA	TRBV18	TGTGCCAGCTCAAACCTAGCGGCGGTCACCGGGGAGCTGTTTTTT	CASSNLAAVTGELFF
NA	TRBJ1-5	few	TRBV29-1	TGCAGCGTTGGAGCATTTAGCAATCAGCCCCAGCATTTT	CSVGAFSNQPQHF
TRBD2	TRBJ2-1	NA	TRBV27	TGTGCCAGCAGTTTACTGGCGGGAGGGCCACGGGAGCAGTTCTTC	CASSLLAGGPREQFF
NA	TRBJ1-5	NA	TRBV12-5	TGTGCTAGTGGTTTGGTACTTCGGCAGTTACAGAATCAGCCCCAGCATTTT	CASGLVLRQLQNQPQHF
NA	TRBJ2-5	NA	TRBV27	TGTGCCAGCAGTTTCAGGCCACGAGAGACCCAGTACTTC	CASSFRPRETQYF
TRBD2	TRBJ2-3	NA	TRBV7-2	TGTGCCAGCAGCATCCTAGCGGGGGGGTATACGCAGTATTTT	CASSILAGGYTQYF
TRBD1	TRBJ2-7	once	TRBV18	TGTGCCAGCTCACCGTCGCCGGGACAGGGTAGGAGGAAGCAGTACTTC	CASSPSPGQGRRKQYF
NA	TRBJ2-1	NA	TRBV19	TGTGCCAGTAGGCTTGACATCACCAATGAGCAGTTCTTC	CASRLDITNEQFF
TRBD1	TRBJ2-3	NA	TRBV28	TGTGCCAGCAGTTGGGACAGGGTGGGCACAGATACGCAGTATTTT	CASSWDRVGTDTQYF
NA	TRBJ1-6	NA	TRBV6-5	TGTGCCAGCAGTTACTCGAGGCTCATGAGGAATTCACCCCTCCACTTT	CASSYSRLMRNSPLHF
TRBD1	TRBJ1-1	NA	TRBV2	TGTGCCACCACGGGACAGGGGCCGAACACTGAAGCTTTCTTT	CATTGQGPNTEAFF
NA	TRBJ2-3	NA	TRBV19	TGTGCCAGTAACCCCGGGGGTAGCACAGATACGCAGTATTTT	CASNPGGSTDTQYF
NA	TRBJ2-5	NA	TRBV6-5	TGTGCCAGCAGCCCCGGTGGAGAGACCCAGTACTTC	CASSPGGETQYF
TRBD2	TRBJ2-7	NA	TRBV28	TGTGCCAGCAGCACACTCCGGGGGGACCACTACGAGCAGTACTTC	CASSTLRGDHYEQYF
NA	TRBJ1-4	NA	TRBV21-1	TGTGCCAGCAACCACCGGGAGGAGGAAAAACTGTTTTTT	CASNHREEEKLFF
NA	TRBJ2-1	NA	TRBV27	TGTGCCAGCAGTCCTCGGGGGAGGAGCTCCTACAATGAGCAGTTCTTC	CASSPRGRSSYNEQFF
TRBD2	TRBJ2-7	NA	TRBV15	TGTGCCGTCACTAGCGAGAATGAATACGAGCAGTACTTC	CAVTSENEYEQYF
NA	TRBJ1-1	NA	TRBV5-1	TGCGCCAGCAGCTTGGCCGGTAATGAGAACACTGAAGCTTTCTTT	CASSLAGNENTEAFF
TRBD1	TRBJ2-7	NA	TRBV5-5	TGTGCCAGCAGCCCAGGGGGCTACGAGCAGTACTTC	CASSPGGYEQYF
NA	TRBJ1-2	NA	TRBV12-3/TRBV12-4	TGTGCCAGCAGTTCTCCCCAACGCGATTCATACACCTTC	CASSSPQRDSYTF
NA	TRBJ1-2	NA	TRBV3-1/TRBV3-2	TGTGCCAGCAGCCAAGTTAACCCGAGTGGCTACACCTTC	CASSQVNPSGYTF
TRBD1	TRBJ2-5	NA	TRBV10-3	TGTGCCATCATGGACCAGGGGGCGCGGTGGGAGACCCAGTACTTC	CAIMDQGARWETQYF
NA	TRBJ1-2	NA	TRBV28	TGTGCCAGCAGTTTATCGGGGTTGAATGGCTACACCTTC	CASSLSGLNGYTF
NA	TRBJ1-6	NA	TRBV30	TGTGCCTGGAGTGTACTTCAGGGCAATTCACCCCTCCACTTT	CAWSVLQGNSPLHF
TRBD1	TRBJ1-5	NA	TRBV5-6	TGTGCCAGCAGCTTCTTTTCCGGACAGGCCCGGGGGCCCCAGCATTTT	CASSFFSGQARGPQHF
TRBD1	TRBJ1-1	NA	TRBV27	TGTGCCAGCAGCCCGGACAGGGACGCTGAAGCTTTCTTT	CASSPDRDAEAFF
TRBD1	TRBJ2-7	NA	TRBV7-2	TGTGCCAGCAGCTCTGGACCCGGGACAGGCTCCTACGAGCAGTACTTC	CASSSGPGTGSYEQYF
NA	TRBJ1-3	NA	TRBV5-5	TGTGCCAGCAGCTTGTGGAGAGGCGCTAGCTCTGGAAACACCATATATTTT	CASSLWRGASSGNTIYF
TRBD2	TRBJ2-3	once	TRBV7-2	TGTGCCAGCAGCCCGGCTGGGACTACGGTTTCAGATACGCAGTATTTT	CASSPAGTTVSDTQYF
NA	TRBJ1-2	NA	TRBV11-2	TGTGCCAGCAGCCTCGGACAGCCACGGGGCTACACCTTC	CASSLGQPRGYTF
NA	TRBJ2-1	NA	TRBV4-1	TGCGCCAGCAGCCAAGATAGGAGGGAGCAGTTCTTC	CASSQDRREQFF
NA	TRBJ2-3	NA	TRBV4-1	TGCGCCAGCAGCCAAGAAGGGGCCGAGGATACGCAGTATTTT	CASSQEGAEDTQYF
NA	TRBJ1-1	NA	TRBV25-1	TGTGCCAGCAGTGAAAGAGTTGCCATGAACACTGAAGCTTTCTTT	CASSERVAMNTEAFF
TRBD1	TRBJ2-1	NA	TRBV5-4	TGTGCCAGCAGCCCAATCGACAGGGTACCATTGGATGAGCAGTTCTTC	CASSPIDRVPLDEQFF
TRBD1	TRBJ1-2	NA	TRBV25-1	TGTGCCAGCAGTGAATCAGGACAGGGTTTGTCGGCTTATGGCTACACCTTC	CASSESGQGLSAYGYTF
NA	TRBJ2-7	NA	TRBV5-5	TGTGCCAGCAGCTGGACCCAGGGCCGTCTGGGCGAGCAGTACTTC	CASSWTQGRLGEQYF
TRBD2	TRBJ2-3	NA	TRBV5-4	TGTGCCAGCAGCCAGGGACTAGCGGGACCAGATACGCAGTATTTT	CASSQGLAGPDTQYF
NA	TRBJ1-2	once	TRBV24-1	TGTGCCACCAGTGATTTGTTCAGGGTAGACTATGGCTACACCTTC	CATSDLFRVDYGYTF
TRBD1	TRBJ1-2	NA	TRBV28	TGTGCCAGCAAACCGGGACAGGACTATGGCTACACCTTC	CASKPGQDYGYTF
NA	TRBJ2-7	NA	TRBV7-9	TGTGCCAGCAGCGATAGAGAGCTTGCCTACGAGCAGTACTTC	CASSDRELAYEQYF
NA	TRBJ1-1	NA	TRBV7-9	TGTGCCAGCACCAAACCCGGGGGGAGCACTGAAGCTTTCTTT	CASTKPGGSTEAFF